The entry that follows covers one T cell receptor (beta chain) sequence. This clonotype was detected many times. Its recognized antigen is unknown. There are no base qualities to consult, and no much larger clone falls within one base. This record comes from a study of T-cell reconstitution after alpha-beta-depleted transplantation in children (dated by TCRdb to between 2015 and 2016). In the study overall: Using TCR repertoire profiling, the study followed T-cell immune reconstitution in a quantitative way in children after TCRalphabeta/CD19-depleted allogeneic hematopoietic cell transplantation. Overall study results and their limits: In some patients, high TCRbeta diversity at day 60 was attributed to recipient T cells and intrathymic progenitors that had survived conditioning. The apparently early recovery of alphabetaT-cell counts about two months after transplant reportedly depended on only several hundred rapidly expanded clones that came from non-depleted graft cells. Over subsequent months, a decline in hyperexpanded clone frequencies was noted, and after one year, T-cell counts and TCRbeta diversity were mostly ascribed to newly produced T cells.

V gives up 0 bases and J gives up 6 bases, and the segment between their germline ends measures 16 bases. Taken from cysteine to phenylalanine, the CDR3 has 16 residues. The kept DNA is CDR3 alone, 48 bases in frame from the first base. Per the germline V gene, MNHNS is the CDR1 and SASEGT is the CDR2. Library construction relied on PCR. Sequenced on an Illumina HiSeq 2500. TCR library preparation used molecular barcoding, with unique molecular identifiers applied to normalize quantification of the TCRbeta repertoire. TCRdb reran the public reads through fastp at Q25 and MiXCR, keeping productive beta chains. Each record represents a unique CDR3 protein, reported with the most common genes and DNA among its rows. This sample is represented by around 45,000 distinct CDR3 sequences; 40% to 65% of them were singletons. The top ten clones comprise roughly two fifths of the sample. This sample's treatment or condition label indicates: allogeneic hematopoietic cell transplantation with graft depleted of TCRalphabeta T cells and CD19 B cells. The transplant recipients were children given TCRalphabeta/CD19-depleted allogeneic hematopoietic cell grafts.

The chain links TRBV6-1 with TRBJ2-3, with TRBD2 tentatively as D gene (6 bases match). The TCR was taken from a boy under two years old with SCID, due to receive a stem cell transplant. The sample consisted of peripheral blood, taken before TCRalphabeta/CD19-depleted stem cell transplant. The CDR3 protein is CASSEAGGSAGDTQYF. The bases read TGTGCCAGCAGTGAAGCGGGGGGTAGTGCGGGCGATACGCAGTATTTT.